This is a list of T cell receptor beta chains from one sample in a study of Graves' ophthalmopathy and Graves' hyperthyroidism. Each CDR3 protein gets one entry after TCRdb re-called the multiplex PCR reads with MiXCR. The repertoire holds about 550,000 distinct CDR3 sequences, with just under 40% as singletons. Sequenced input: peripheral blood or thyroid tissue (not recorded which). The source of these receptors is an adult man with Graves' hyperthyroidism. CDR3s include the opening cysteine and the closing phenylalanine or tryptophan. A D gene is named only where the DNA matches it firmly. Clone size is given for some rows only: seen once, a few or many times, or a class if the clone is expanded.

CASGLFRGVEGIGGELFF TGTGCTAGTGGTTTGTTTCGAGGCGTGGAGGGGATCGGCGGGGAGCTGTTTTTT TRBV12-5 - - TRBJ2-2
CASSELGQRKPQHF TGTGCCAGCAGTGAATTGGGACAGAGGAAGCCCCAGCATTTT TRBV6-1 TRBD1 many TRBJ1-5
CASSVEQENYGYTF TGTGCCAGCAGCGTTGAACAGGAGAACTATGGCTACACCTTC TRBV25-1 - - TRBJ1-2
CASSDPARDTNTGELFF TGTGCCAGCAGTGATCCCGCTAGAGATACGAACACCGGGGAGCTGTTTTTT TRBV2 - - TRBJ2-2
CASSLAAWQGGTNQPQHF TGTGCCAGCAGCTTGGCGGCGTGGCAGGGGGGTACCAATCAGCCCCAGCATTTT TRBV5-6 TRBD1 few TRBJ1-5
CASRQGPNYGYTF TGTGCCAGCAGACAGGGTCCCAACTATGGCTACACCTTC TRBV12-3/TRBV12-4 - many TRBJ1-2
CAIADDFGNSPLHF TGTGCCATCGCCGACGACTTCGGGAATTCACCCCTCCACTTT TRBV10-3 - many TRBJ1-6
CASSLTGGGSGELFF TGTGCCAGCAGTTTAACAGGGGGCGGGTCCGGGGAGCTGTTTTTT TRBV12-3/TRBV12-4 TRBD1 few TRBJ2-2
CASSLEGDSPLHF TGCGCCAGCAGCTTGGAGGGGGATTCACCCCTCCACTTT TRBV5-1 - - TRBJ1-6
CATGQGAEGYTF TGTGCCACGGGACAGGGGGCTGAGGGCTACACCTTC TRBV10-3 TRBD1 many TRBJ1-2
CASSEDGYTF TGTGCCAGCAGTGAGGATGGCTACACCTTC TRBV6-1 - few TRBJ1-2
CASSLNSGPYGYTF TGTGCCAGCAGCTTAAATTCGGGCCCATATGGCTACACCTTC TRBV7-2 - many TRBJ1-2
CSARILAGLAQYF TGCAGTGCAAGGATATTGGCCGGGTTGGCGCAGTACTTC TRBV20-1 - many TRBJ2-7
CASSPGGRTEAFF TGTGCCAGCAGTCCAGGGGGACGAACTGAAGCTTTCTTT TRBV12-3/TRBV12-4 TRBD1 - TRBJ1-1
CASSSARVGTEAFF TGTGCCAGCAGCTCCGCGCGGGTTGGCACTGAAGCTTTCTTT TRBV7-9 - - TRBJ1-1
CASRIGIGDTEAFF TGTGCCAGCAGAATAGGGATTGGGGACACTGAAGCTTTCTTT TRBV16 - many TRBJ1-1
CSASSFPLGYGYTF TGCAGTGCCAGCAGTTTCCCTCTAGGTTATGGCTACACCTTC TRBV20-1 - - TRBJ1-2
CASSPRRDSGNTIYF TGTGCCAGCAGCCCCCGTCGCGACTCTGGAAACACCATATATTTT TRBV7-2 - many TRBJ1-3
CASSASPRGQQETQYF TGTGCCAGCAGCGCCTCCCCCCGGGGTCAGCAAGAGACCCAGTACTTC TRBV9 - many TRBJ2-5
CASSLNTNQPQHF TGTGCCAGCAGCTTGAACACCAATCAGCCCCAGCATTTT TRBV5-6 - many TRBJ1-5
CASTLADTQYF TGTGCCAGCACACTCGCCGATACGCAGTATTTT TRBV9 - - TRBJ2-3
CASSATGTGTYEQYF TGCGCCAGCAGTGCGACCGGGACAGGCACCTACGAGCAGTACTTC TRBV5-1 TRBD1 many TRBJ2-7
CASSEVLGERFF TGTGCCAGCAGTGAAGTATTGGGGGAGCGGTTCTTC TRBV2 - - TRBJ2-5
CSVVRGTGNTEAFF TGCAGCGTTGTGAGAGGGACAGGGAACACTGAAGCTTTCTTT TRBV29-1 TRBD1 many TRBJ1-1
CASSPQHLSRETQYF TGTGCCAGCAGTCCACAACACCTAAGCAGGGAGACCCAGTACTTC TRBV6-5 - - TRBJ2-5
CSAVAGLGDELFF TGCAGTGCCGTAGCGGGCCTCGGCGATGAGCTGTTTTTT TRBV20-1 TRBD2 - TRBJ2-2
CAWSAQEYQPQHF TGTGCCTGGAGTGCCCAGGAGTATCAGCCCCAGCATTTT TRBV30 - - TRBJ1-5
CSARVIGTGDSPLHF TGCAGTGCTAGAGTTATCGGGACAGGGGATTCACCCCTCCACTTT TRBV20-1 TRBD1 many TRBJ1-6